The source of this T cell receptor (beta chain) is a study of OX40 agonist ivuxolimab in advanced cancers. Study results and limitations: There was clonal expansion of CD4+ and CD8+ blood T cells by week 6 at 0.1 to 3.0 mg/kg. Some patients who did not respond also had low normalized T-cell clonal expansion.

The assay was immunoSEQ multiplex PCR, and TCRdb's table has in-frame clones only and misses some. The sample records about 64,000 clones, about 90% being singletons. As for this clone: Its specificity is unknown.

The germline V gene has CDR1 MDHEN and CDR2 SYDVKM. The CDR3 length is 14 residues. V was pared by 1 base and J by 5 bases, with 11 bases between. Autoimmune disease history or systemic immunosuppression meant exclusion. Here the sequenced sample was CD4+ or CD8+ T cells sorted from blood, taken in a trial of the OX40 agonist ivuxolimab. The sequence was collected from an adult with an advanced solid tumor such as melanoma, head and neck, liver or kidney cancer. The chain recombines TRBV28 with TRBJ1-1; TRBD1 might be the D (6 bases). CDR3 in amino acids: CASSLSQGKTEAFF. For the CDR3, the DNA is TGTGCCAGCAGTTTATCGCAGGGGAAGACTGAAGCTTTCTTT.